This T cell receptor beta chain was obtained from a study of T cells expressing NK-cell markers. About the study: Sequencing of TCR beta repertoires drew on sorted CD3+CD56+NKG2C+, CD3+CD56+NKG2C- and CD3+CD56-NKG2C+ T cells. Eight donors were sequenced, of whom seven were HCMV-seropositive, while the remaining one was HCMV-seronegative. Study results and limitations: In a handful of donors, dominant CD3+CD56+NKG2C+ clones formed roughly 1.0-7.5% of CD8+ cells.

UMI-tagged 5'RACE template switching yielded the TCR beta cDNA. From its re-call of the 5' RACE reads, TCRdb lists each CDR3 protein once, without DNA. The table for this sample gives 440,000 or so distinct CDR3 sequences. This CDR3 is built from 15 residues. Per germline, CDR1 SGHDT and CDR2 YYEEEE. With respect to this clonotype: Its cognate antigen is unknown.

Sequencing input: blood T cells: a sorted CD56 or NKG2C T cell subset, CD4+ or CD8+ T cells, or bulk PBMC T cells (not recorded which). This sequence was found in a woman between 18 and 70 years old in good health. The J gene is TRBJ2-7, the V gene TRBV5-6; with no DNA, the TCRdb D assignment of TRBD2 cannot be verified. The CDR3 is CASSSTIAGAGEQYF.